The 22 T cell receptor beta chains given below trace back to one sample, sequenced in a study of blood T cells in healthy people across ages (dated by TCRdb to the mid-2010s). The method behind the library was 5' RACE. Sequenced on an Illumina HiSeq 2500. The second PCR ran for roughly 7 to 11 cycles and used a J-beta primer mix along with a sample-barcoded 5' primer. The public reads were quality trimmed at Q25 with fastp and then assembled into clones with MiXCR by TCRdb, keeping productive beta chains. Each record represents a unique CDR3 protein, reported with the most common genes and DNA among its rows. This sample gives about 970,000 distinct CDR3 sequences in total; just over 50% of them show up just once. The leading ten clones occupy 20% to 25% of the sample. The sample taken for sequencing was blood. These receptors originate from a woman aged 55-75 years in good health.

This clonotype was seen more than once but under ten times. The chain is built from TRBV2 and TRBJ2-4; a possible D gene is TRBD2 (6 bases). The CDR3 spans 12 residues. CDR1 is SNHLY and CDR2 is FYNNEI in the germline V gene. V was cut by 9 bases and J by 7 bases, with 13 bases left in between. The CDR3 DNA is TGTGCCAGTGCTCGGGAGACGAACATTCAGTACTTC. This codes for CASARETNIQYF.

The sample holds a few counts of this clonotype. The chain employs TRBV29-1 and TRBJ2-5; the match to TRBD2 covers 11 bases. The trim removed 2 bases at V and 0 bases at J, leaving 2 bases unmatched. CDR1 SQVTM and CDR2 ANQGSEA come from the germline V gene. The CDR3 sequence is 15 residues long. The CDR3: CSVELAGGDQETQYF. As DNA, the CDR3 is TGCAGCGTTGAATTAGCGGGAGGGGACCAAGAGACCCAGTACTTC.

The gene calls are TRBV7-9 and TRBJ1-6, with D possibly TRBD1 on 5 matching bases. CDR1 SEHNR and CDR2 FQNEAQ come from the germline V gene (reference sequence). Trimming pared 8 bases from V and 10 bases from J, leaving 15 bases between. This CDR3 comprises 13 residues. The CDR3 reads CASGTGGRSPLHF. CDR3 DNA: TGTGCCAGCGGGACGGGCGGGCGCTCACCCCTCCACTTT.

This sequence joins TRBV20-1 and TRBJ2-7, with D possibly TRBD2 on 5 matching bases. In germline, CDR1 is DFQATT, CDR2 SNEGSKA (reference sequence). The CDR3 has 11 amino acids. The germline V and J ends were trimmed by 6 bases and 2 bases, with 8 bases remaining between them. CDR3: CSADGAYEQYF. DNA of the CDR3: TGCAGTGCCGACGGGGCCTACGAGCAGTACTTC.

J is TRBJ2-3 and V is TRBV20-1; 8 bases align to TRBD2. V was pared by 3 bases and J by 0 bases, with 8 bases of the junction left unmatched. In germline, CDR1 is DFQATT, CDR2 SNEGSKA (reference sequence). This CDR3 spans 16 amino acids. Written as DNA, the CDR3 is TGCAGTGCTAGGCCCCCAGAGCGGGGGAGCACAGATACGCAGTATTTT. Translation: CSARPPERGSTDTQYF.

V gene TRBV6-6 combines with J gene TRBJ2-7; TRBD2 is a possible D gene (5 bases). Germline-derived CDR1 and CDR2 are MNHNY and SVGAGI (reference sequence). The ends were cut back, 7 bases at V and 4 bases at J, with 14 bases in the middle. The CDR3 length is 13 residues. The chain's CDR3 is CASTLLLGYEQYF. The CDR3 DNA reads as TGTGCCAGCACTCTTTTACTAGGGTACGAGCAGTACTTC.

This chain's CDR3 is CASSEAALNQPQHF. The CDR3 region has the DNA TGTGCCAGCAGCGAGGCAGCTCTTAATCAGCCCCAGCATTTT. The rearrangement links TRBV6-5 to TRBJ1-5, with D uncertain. The V gene lost 6 bases and the J gene lost 4 bases, with 13 bases spanning the gap. The germline V gene has CDR1 MNHEY and CDR2 SVGAGI. This CDR3 spans 14 amino acids.

In this sample, this clonotype turned up many times. V and J are TRBV11-2 and TRBJ1-2, with 7 bases identical to TRBD1. The V gene's germline CDR1 is SGHAT and CDR2 FQNNGV. J gave up 1 base and V 4 bases, and 9 bases lay outside the gene matches. The CDR3 contains 16 residues. The CDR3 loop reads CASSSIGQAVNYGYTF. The CDR3 nucleotides are TGTGCCAGCAGCTCCATCGGACAGGCCGTTAACTATGGCTACACCTTC.

Concerning this clonotype: A clone one base away is much larger, so this may be a read error. J is TRBJ2-7 and V is TRBV7-8; 15 nucleotides align to TRBD2. The DNA end is more similar to TRBJ2-5, so the J call may be wrong. Germline V gives CDR1 SGHVS, CDR2 FQNEAQ. The CDR3 is 17 amino acids. The CDR3 spells CAGSLAGLAGGRETQYF. The CDR3 DNA is TGTGCCGGCAGCTTAGCCGGACTAGCGGGAGGGCGAGAGACCCAGTACTTC.

In this sample, this clonotype turned up a few times. The rearrangement links TRBV7-2 to TRBJ2-5; 8 bases line up with TRBD2. The J call is doubtful: the DNA matches TRBJ2-7 better. Germline values: CDR1 SGHTA, CDR2 FQGNSA. The CDR3 is 14 amino acids. In DNA form, the CDR3 reads TGTGCCAGCAGCCAAGGACTAGCAGGGAGCGAGCAGTACTTC. Translating gives CASSQGLAGSEQYF.

The J gene is TRBJ2-7, the V gene TRBV12-3 or TRBV12-4; no firm D call. The CDR3 spans 12 residues. Trimming shortened V by 8 bases and J by 2 bases, and 10 bases separated the two germline ends. This CDR3 is CASGDGTYEQYF. DNA of the CDR3: TGTGCCAGCGGTGACGGCACCTACGAGCAGTACTTC.

The V and J genes are TRBV3-1 and TRBJ2-1, with 7 bases that match TRBD2. The V gene end was trimmed by 2 bases and the J gene end by 4 bases; junction bases not matched to a gene: 5. Germline V gives CDR1 LGHDT, CDR2 YNNKEL (reference sequence). The CDR3 loop spans 15 amino acids. The chain's CDR3 is CASSQTAGVYNEQFF. The CDR3 coding sequence is TGTGCCAGCAGCCAAACGGCGGGAGTGTACAATGAGCAGTTCTTC.

Comment on this clonotype: Relative to the germline gene, one junction end is altered; a read error may explain this. The genes are TRBV2 and TRBJ1-2; no clear D. The germline V gene has CDR1 SNHLY and CDR2 FYNNEI. The CDR3 runs to 15 residues. CDR3 sequence (DNA): TGTGCCAGCAATAAGCGCGGGCTGGCTAACTATGACTACACCTTC. Amino acids: CASNKRGLANYDYTF.

The chain couples TRBV28 to TRBJ1-2; maybe TRBD1 (6 bases). The V gene's germline CDR1 is MDHEN and CDR2 SYDVKM. The CDR3 is made up of 12 amino acids. Trimming left V 4 bases short and J 10 bases short, with 13 bases between. CDR3 sequence: CASSSGGRLYTF. CDR3 in DNA: TGTGCCAGCAGTTCCGGGGGCAGACTCTACACCTTC.

This clonotype occurred a few times. This chain links TRBV11-1 with TRBJ2-3; TRBD2 is a possible D gene (5 bases). The CDR3 spans 14 residues. V was pared by 4 bases and J by 2 bases, with 10 bases between. Germline CDR1 is SGHAT and CDR2 is FQDESV (reference sequence). The DNA for the CDR3 is TGTGCCAGCAGCTCCCGGACTGCCACAGATACGCAGTATTTT. Translation: CASSSRTATDTQYF.

V gene TRBV24-1 combines with J gene TRBJ2-7, with 9 bases that match TRBD1. This CDR3 comprises 14 residues. V was clipped by 7 bases and J by 8 bases; unmatched bases: 11. The germline V gene has CDR1 KGHDR and CDR2 SFDVKD. The CDR3 DNA reads as TGTGCCACCAGCCAGGGGGGACAGGGCGAGCAGCAGTACTTC. Translating it yields CATSQGGQGEQQYF.

The genes are TRBV4-3 and TRBJ2-3, with TRBD2 identical over 7 bases. Germline trimming cut 4 bases from V and 6 bases from J; bases unmatched to any gene: 13. This CDR3 is 16 amino acids long. The V gene's germline CDR1 is LGHNA and CDR2 YSLEER. The DNA of the CDR3 is TGCGCCAGCAGCCTTCAAAGCGGGATGACCTCCGATACGCAGTATTTT. Its translation is CASSLQSGMTSDTQYF.

The V and J genes are TRBV6-2 or TRBV6-3 and TRBJ2-1; weak D call: TRBD2 (5 bases). Germline V gene data show CDR1 as MNHEY and CDR2 as SVGEGT. V lost 7 bases, J lost 8 bases, and 18 bases lay in between. CDR3 size: 14 residues. The CDR3 here is CASNSREGLDEQFF. CDR3 DNA: TGTGCCAGCAATTCCCGGGAAGGTTTGGATGAGCAGTTCTTC.

The chain employs TRBV6-6 and TRBJ2-7; 7 bases are a match to TRBD2. Germline CDR1 is MNHNY and CDR2 is SVGAGI (reference sequence). The CDR3 is 15 residues long. The junction had 9 bases not matched to a gene; V was cut back by 6 bases and J by 1 base. The CDR3 spells CASSWGSGTSYEQYF. The CDR3 region has the DNA TGTGCCAGCAGCTGGGGGAGCGGGACGTCCTACGAGCAGTACTTC.

CDR3 bases: TGTGCCAGCAGCTTAGCCGGGGGACAGTTCCAAGAGACCCAGTACTTC. It translates to CASSLAGGQFQETQYF. The rearrangement links TRBV11-2 to TRBJ2-5; D is possibly TRBD1 (7 bases). Trimming removed 1 base at V and 1 base at J, with 13 bases between. This CDR3 has 16 residues. From germline, CDR1 is SGHAT and CDR2 FQNNGV.

J is TRBJ2-1 and V is TRBV28; D ambiguous. Trimming removed 3 bases from V and 0 bases from J, with 15 bases in between. Germline assignment: CDR1 MDHEN and CDR2 SYDVKM. The CDR3 consists of 17 residues. CDR3: CASSFPQPGSSYNEQFF. The CDR3 coding sequence is TGTGCCAGCAGTTTCCCCCAGCCCGGGTCCTCCTACAATGAGCAGTTCTTC.

The gene calls are TRBV7-2 and TRBJ1-2; the D is unclear. Germline V gene data show CDR1 as SGHTA and CDR2 as FQGNSA. V lost 5 bases and J 5 bases, leaving 12 bases between the germline ends. CDR3 length: 13 residues. The CDR3 sequence is CASSGTQEYGYTF. In nucleotides, the CDR3 is TGTGCCAGCAGCGGAACCCAGGAGTATGGCTACACCTTC.